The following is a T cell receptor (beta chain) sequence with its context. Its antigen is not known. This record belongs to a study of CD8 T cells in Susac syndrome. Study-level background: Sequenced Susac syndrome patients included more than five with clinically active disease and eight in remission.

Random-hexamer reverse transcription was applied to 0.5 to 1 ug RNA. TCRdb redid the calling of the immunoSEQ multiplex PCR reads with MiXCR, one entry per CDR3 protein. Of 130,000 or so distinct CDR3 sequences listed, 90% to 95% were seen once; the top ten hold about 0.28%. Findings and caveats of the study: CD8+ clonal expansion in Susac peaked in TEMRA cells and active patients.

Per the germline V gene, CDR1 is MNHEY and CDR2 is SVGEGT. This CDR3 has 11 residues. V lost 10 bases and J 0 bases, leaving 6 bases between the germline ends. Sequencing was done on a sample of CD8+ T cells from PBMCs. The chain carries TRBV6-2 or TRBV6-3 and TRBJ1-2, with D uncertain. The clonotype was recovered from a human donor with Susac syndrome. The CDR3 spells CATAANYGYTF. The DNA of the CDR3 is TGTGCCACCGCGGCTAACTATGGCTACACCTTC.